This T cell receptor (beta chain) comes out of a study of T cells in Graves' hyperthyroidism and ophthalmopathy. About this clonotype: Relative to the germline gene, one junction end is altered; a read error may explain this.

Using RNA transcripts as the source, TCR beta CDR3 regions were amplified. HTBI primers drove first-round RT-PCR of the TCR CDR3. MiXCR was run by TCRdb on the multiplex PCR reads, yielding one entry per CDR3 protein. The sample records about 770,000 distinct CDR3 sequences, roughly a sixth being singletons. The clonotype comes from a woman aged 50 to 65 with Graves' hyperthyroidism that later progressed to Graves' ophthalmopathy. The sequencing sample was made of blood.

The CDR3 loop is CASSYSIGRQPQRF. CDR3 coding DNA: TGTGCCAGCAGTTACTCGATAGGGAGGCAGCCCCAGCGTTTT. The chain carries TRBV6-6 and TRBJ1-5; D unresolved. There are 14 residues in the CDR3. Per germline, CDR1 MNHNY and CDR2 SVGAGI (reference sequence).